This T cell receptor beta chain comes out of a study of T cell changes during pregnancy in multiple sclerosis. Using immunoSEQ multiplex PCR, the repertoire was profiled, and TCRdb retains in-frame clones only, with some absent. The sample includes 70,000 to 95,000 clones, 89% seen only once; the top ten take approximately 2%. A single count supports this clone. The germline gives CDR1 SNHLY, CDR2 FYNNEI. Trimming took 6 bases from V and 1 from J, leaving 9 bases between them. The CDR3 runs 13 residues. The sample here was peripheral blood, taken before pregnancy. This clonotype was obtained from a female donor with multiple sclerosis, enrolled in a pregnancy study. The chain employs TRBV2 and TRBJ1-1, with D uncertain. CDR3 sequence reads: CASREDWNTEAFF. The CDR3 DNA is TGTGCCAGCAGGGAGGACTGGAACACTGAAGCTTTCTTT.